The 13 T cell receptor beta chains below come from one sample, sequenced in a study of T cell repertoires in cytomegalovirus infection (dated by TCRdb to between 2019 and 2020). Their cognate antigens are unknown. Taken with the paper, the label for treatment or condition translates to: in vitro stimulation with specific CMV peptide epitopes to enrich CMV-specific T cells. Sequencing used an Illumina HiSeq 1500. The public reads were reprocessed in TCRdb via fastp at Q25 and MiXCR, keeping in-frame beta chains. Entries are consolidated by CDR3 protein sequence, retaining the most common genes and DNA. The sample includes about 900,000 distinct CDR3 sequences, with approximately 30% observed a single time. The ten most abundant clones make up around an eighth of the sample. The specimen comprised cultured CD8+ T cells from PBMCs, sampled from culture after CMV antigen stimulation. Receptor source: a human donor in good health (CMV status not recorded). Some clones in this sample may be carry-over from other donors' samples.

This clonotype has more than one count but fewer than ten. The chain has TRBV7-6 and TRBJ2-2, with a tentative D call TRBD2 (5 bases). With 3 bases removed from V and 0 bases from J, the gap between germline ends came to 14 bases. The germline CDR1 and CDR2 sequences are SGHVS and FNYEAQ. This CDR3 has 17 amino acids. CDR3 loop: CASSFSGGATNTGELFF. DNA of the CDR3: TGTGCCAGCAGCTTTAGTGGAGGTGCTACGAACACCGGGGAGCTGTTTTTT.

The chain carries TRBV19 and TRBJ1-2, with D maybe TRBD1 (5 bases). V was shortened by 10 bases and J by 5 bases, with 14 bases between the two germline ends. Germline assignment: CDR1 LNHDA and CDR2 SQIVND (reference sequence). The CDR3 has 12 residues. The CDR3 DNA reads TGTGCCACCCTAGGGGAAGGGTATGGCTACACCTTC. Its translation: CATLGEGYGYTF.

Points on this clonotype: An end of the junction differs from the germline gene, which may be a read error. The CDR3 DNA sequence: TGTGCCGGCAGCTTAAGCGTTCAGTTAGAGACCCAGTACTTC. This translates into CAGSLSVQLETQYF. V is TRBV7-2 and J is TRBJ2-5; unclear D gene. The germline gives CDR1 SGHTA, CDR2 FQGNSA. The CDR3 totals 14 residues. The variable domain in full, completed from reference TRBV7-2 and TRBJ2-5, reads GAGVSQSPSNKVTEKGKDVELRCDPISGHTALYWYRQSLGQGLEFLIYFQGNSAPDKSGLPSDRFSAERTGGSVSTLTIQRTQQEDSAVYLCAGSLSVQLETQYFGPGTRLLVL.

The chain combines TRBV25-1 with TRBJ1-1; D perhaps matches TRBD1 (5 bases). With 6 bases removed from V and 5 bases from J, the gap between germline ends came to 16 bases. Germline lookup yields CDR1 MGHDK and CDR2 SYGVNS. The CDR3 totals 14 residues. DNA of the CDR3: TGTGCCAGCAGCCACGACGGGGGGTGGACTGAAGCTTTCTTT. Translating gives CASSHDGGWTEAFF.

This clonotype has a handful of counts. This chain joins TRBV6-1 and TRBJ1-1; D is ambiguous. The CDR3 loop spans 12 amino acids. Germline V lookup: CDR1 MNHNS, CDR2 SASEGT. The V end lost 3 bases, the J end lost 2 bases, and 4 bases lay between the germline ends. The CDR3 coding sequence is TGTGCCAGCAGTGAGGCCAACACTGAAGCTTTCTTT. Its translation: CASSEANTEAFF.

The J gene is TRBJ1-2, the V gene TRBV20-1; D remains unclear. CDR3 length: 12 residues. Trimming stripped 1 base from V and 6 bases from J, with 9 bases between. CDR1 DFQATT and CDR2 SNEGSKA come from the germline V gene (reference sequence). CDR3 residues: CSARGGEDGYTF. The CDR3 DNA sequence: TGCAGTGCTAGAGGTGGGGAAGATGGCTACACCTTC.

A note on this clonotype: A much more abundant neighbour one base away suggests this may be a read error. The chain's CDR3 is CASSSHGLAAGELFF. CDR3 nucleotides: TGTGCCAGCAGTTCACATGGACTAGCGGCCGGGGAGCTGTTTTTT. The chain combines TRBV6-8 with TRBJ2-2, with 10 bases that match TRBD2. The J segment lost 6 bases and the V segment lost 4 bases, leaving 5 bases of the junction unmatched. Looked up from germline, CDR1 is MNHGY and CDR2 is SAAAGT. This CDR3 has 15 residues.

The chain is built from TRBV12-3 or TRBV12-4 and TRBJ1-5; tentatively, D is TRBD1 (6 bases). V was cut by 0 bases and J by 5 bases, with 17 bases left in between. The length of the CDR3 is 17 residues. The CDR3 spells CASSLAPVTGRYQPQHF. The CDR3 nucleotides read TGTGCCAGCAGTTTAGCGCCTGTGACAGGACGATATCAGCCCCAGCATTTT.

Only one count was recorded for this clonotype. The missing conserved phenylalanine or tryptophan at the end of this CDR3 makes a read error likely. The chain carries TRBV27 and TRBJ2-3, with 7 bases identical to TRBD2. The CDR3 is 15 amino acids. Trimming removed 2 bases from V and 2 bases from J; junction bases left unmatched: 4. CDR1 and CDR2 from the germline V gene are MNHEY and SMNVEV (reference sequence). The CDR3 bases are TGTGCCAGCAGTTTAGGGGGACTACCCACAGATACGCAGTATTCT. Translated: CASSLGGLPTDTQYS.

A note on this clonotype: Germline and junction disagree at one end, which may indicate a read error. The rearrangement uses TRBV11-2 and TRBJ1-1, with TRBD1 as a possible D gene (6 bases). The CDR3 consists of 17 residues. Germline V gene lookup returns CDR1 SGHAT and CDR2 FQNNGV. The CDR3 nucleotides read TGTGCCAGCAGCTCGTACAGGAACCCAAAGGGGGACACTAAAGCTTTCTTT. The encoded protein is CASSSYRNPKGDTKAFF. Full variable domain (missing parts from reference TRBV11-2 and TRBJ1-1): EAGVAQSPRYKIIEKRQSVAFWCNPISGHATLYWYQQILGQGPKLLIQFQNNGVVDDSQLPKDRFSAERLKGVDSTLKIQPAKLEDSAVYLCASSSYRNPKGDTKAFFGQGTRLTVV.

This clonotype was counted between two and nine times. V gene TRBV18 combines with J gene TRBJ2-3, with D perhaps TRBD1 (6 bases). Per germline, CDR1 KGHSH and CDR2 LQKENI. The CDR3 spans 15 residues. Trimming left V 3 bases short and J 5 bases short, with 15 bases between. The CDR3 loop is CASSPGQNPGDTQYF. CDR3 in DNA: TGTGCCAGCTCACCTGGACAGAATCCCGGAGATACGCAGTATTTT.

The rearrangement joins TRBV6-1 to TRBJ2-5; 7 nucleotides align to TRBD2. The CDR3 has 16 residues. Germline V lookup: CDR1 MNHNS, CDR2 SASEGT. Trimming took 5 bases from V and 4 from J; bases not matched to a gene: 13. The CDR3 DNA follows: TGTGCCAGCAGTTGGGACGGGGAGGGATTTGGAGAGACCCAGTACTTC. Encoded protein: CASSWDGEGFGETQYF.

This clonotype was recorded at least ten times. V usage is TRBV11-3 and J usage is TRBJ1-5; tentative D call: TRBD1 (5 bases). Germline lookup yields CDR1 SGHNT and CDR2 YENEEA. CDR3 length: 16 residues. The V end was cut by 7 bases, the J end by 5 bases, with 21 bases between. Here the CDR3 reads CASITGESPVDQPQHF. CDR3 sequence (DNA): TGTGCCAGCATAACGGGGGAGAGCCCCGTGGATCAGCCCCAGCATTTT.